The 15 T cell receptor beta chains below were found in one sample sequenced in a study of blood T cell repertoires in COVID-19 (dated by TCRdb to the early 2020s). The library was built by means of the immunoSEQ multiplex PCR assay. Entries here come from immuneACCESS through TCRdb and include only in-frame sequences with V and J called. Some clones fail to appear in such tables; in the studies checked, an unresolved V gene covers under half of the shortfall, and the cause of the remainder is unknown. Counted in this sample were 300,000 to 400,000 clones; about 87% of them appeared once. The ten largest make up about 6% of the sample. Sequences were obtained from peripheral blood. These receptors were obtained from a woman in her 50s with COVID-19, enrolled during active disease.

As DNA, the CDR3 is TGCGCCAGCAGCCGGGATCTTCGACTAGCGGGAGGGTACCACGAGCAGTACTTC. Encoded protein: CASSRDLRLAGGYHEQYF. The chain is built from TRBV4-1 and TRBJ2-7, with TRBD2 matching over 14 bases. The CDR3 covers 18 residues. Germline assignment: CDR1 MGHRA and CDR2 YSYEKL. V shed 4 bases, J shed 5 bases, and the junction held 13 bases outside the gene matches.

V is TRBV7-9 and J is TRBJ2-3; TRBD1 matches at 9 bases. J was trimmed by 7 bases and V by 2 bases; bases with no gene match: 16. The CDR3 has 18 amino acids. CDR1 is SEHNR and CDR2 is FQNEAQ in the germline V gene (reference sequence). The CDR3 DNA follows: TGTGCCAGCAGCTTAACCCCCGGACAGGGGCCACAAGAGCATACGCAGTATTTT. Protein sequence: CASSLTPGQGPQEHTQYF.

CDR3 DNA sequence: TGTGCCAGCAGCTTAACGGGGGACAGGACCTACAATGAGCAGTTCTTC. Translated: CASSLTGDRTYNEQFF. This chain links TRBV7-2 with TRBJ2-1; TRBD1 agrees at 8 bases. Germline V gene sequence: CDR1 SGHTA, CDR2 FQGNSA. The length of the CDR3 is 16 residues. The V segment lost 2 bases and the J segment 2 bases; nucleotides outside the gene matches: 5.

A word on this clone: This CDR3 is also generated by other DNA sequences in the sample. The rearrangement joins TRBV18 to TRBJ2-3, with no clear D. The V gene's germline CDR1 is KGHSH and CDR2 LQKENI. The CDR3 is 13 amino acids. With 2 bases removed from V and 2 bases from J, the gap between germline ends came to 5 bases. CDR3 loop: CASSPGSTDTQYF. CDR3 DNA sequence: TGTGCCAGCTCACCAGGCTCCACAGATACGCAGTATTTT. The full variable domain, rest sourced from reference TRBV18 and TRBJ2-3, is NAGVMQNPRHLVRRRGQEARLRCSPMKGHSHVYWYRQLPEEGLKFMVYLQKENIIDESGMPKERFSAEFPKEGPSILRIQQVVRGDSAAYFCASSPGSTDTQYFGPGTRLTVL.

J is TRBJ2-1 and V is TRBV6-6; TRBD2 matches 7 bases. The CDR3 is made up of 16 amino acids. Germline trimming cut 6 bases from V and 3 bases from J; bases unmatched to any gene: 11. Germline V gives CDR1 MNHNY, CDR2 SVGAGI (reference sequence). CDR3 sequence: CASSPSGAGLYNEQFF. The CDR3 DNA is TGTGCCAGCAGCCCCTCGGGAGCGGGACTCTACAATGAGCAGTTCTTC.

Of note for this clone: This specimen includes other DNA sequences encoding the same CDR3. The V gene is TRBV6-5, the J gene TRBJ2-3, with 11 positions matching TRBD2. The CDR3 sequence is 16 residues long. J was trimmed by 0 bases and V by 2 bases; bases with no gene match: 1. CDR1 and CDR2 from the germline V gene are MNHEY and SVGAGI. The CDR3 region has the DNA TGTGCCAGCAGTTACCTAGCGGGAGGCAGCACAGATACGCAGTATTTT. This gives the protein CASSYLAGGSTDTQYF.

The chain is built from TRBV3-1 (or the pseudogene TRBV3-2) and TRBJ2-1, with TRBD1 as a possible D gene (5 bases). The CDR3 spans 15 residues. From germline, CDR1 is LGHDT and CDR2 YNNKEL (reference sequence). The V and J ends lost 1 base and 9 bases respectively, with 16 bases between them. The CDR3 is CASSQVFRATGEQFF. The CDR3, as DNA: TGTGCCAGCAGCCAAGTGTTCAGGGCAACGGGTGAGCAGTTCTTC.

V is TRBV4-1 and J is TRBJ2-1; D is unresolved. V shed 5 bases and J shed 0 bases, with 14 bases lying between them. There are 16 residues in the CDR3. Germline V gene data show CDR1 as MGHRA and CDR2 as YSYEKL. As DNA, the CDR3 is TGCGCCAGCAGCGCTCGCCAAATGAGCTCCTACAATGAGCAGTTCTTC. Translation gives CASSARQMSSYNEQFF.

Of note for this clone: Germline is not matched at one junction end, which may reflect a read error. The V gene is TRBV10-1, the J gene TRBJ2-7; 7 bases are a match to TRBD1. The CDR3 length is 16 residues. Germline loops: CDR1 WNHNN, CDR2 SYGVQD (reference sequence). The CDR3 coding sequence is TGCGCCAGCAGTGAGTCCCGACGACAGGGCGTGCCCCATTTGGTCTTC. Amino acid sequence: CASSESRRQGVPHLVF.

In regard to this clone: Relative to the germline gene, one junction end is altered; a read error may explain this. This chain joins TRBV27 and TRBJ1-2; D is undetermined. The CDR3 spans 13 residues. Germline CDR1 MNHEY, CDR2 SMNVEV (reference sequence). CDR3: CASSLLASGGIRF. CDR3 sequence (DNA): TGTGCCAGCAGTTTATTGGCGTCGGGAGGCATCCGCTTC.

A single count supports this clone. The chain recombines TRBV12-5 with TRBJ2-1, with 14 bases aligning to TRBD2. This CDR3 is 15 amino acids long. The germline V gene encodes CDR1 LGHNT and CDR2 FRNRAP. J lost 9 bases, V lost 5 bases, and 6 bases had no gene match. CDR3 region: CASGLGLAGAFEQFF. The DNA for the CDR3 is TGTGCTAGTGGTCTGGGACTAGCGGGAGCTTTTGAGCAGTTCTTC.

The gene calls are TRBV30 and TRBJ2-1; D might be TRBD2 (7 bases). The V gene lost 8 bases and the J gene lost 12 bases, with 23 bases spanning the gap. Germline assignment: CDR1 GTSNPN and CDR2 SVGIG (reference sequence). The CDR3 consists of 13 residues. CDR3: CAGSGTRGDWQFF. The CDR3 DNA sequence: TGTGCCGGCTCCGGGACACGGGGGGATTGGCAGTTCTTC.

The chain carries TRBV25-1 and TRBJ1-1; D is possibly TRBD1 (6 bases). Trimming left V 6 bases short and J 0 bases short, with 11 bases between. The CDR3 has 14 amino acids. Germline CDR1 and CDR2: MGHDK and SYGVNS. CDR3 bases: TGTGCCAGCAGAAAAACAGGGCTGAACACTGAAGCTTTCTTT. Residues: CASRKTGLNTEAFF.

This rearrangement joins TRBV27 to TRBJ2-1, with 7 bases fitting TRBD2. Germline V gene sequence: CDR1 MNHEY, CDR2 SMNVEV (reference sequence). With 9 bases clipped from V and 0 bases from J, the junction kept 8 bases outside the gene matches. The CDR3 extends over 15 amino acids. The CDR3 bases are TGTGCCAGTTGTAGGGGCGGGAGCTCCTACAATGAGCAGTTCTTC. Translation: CASCRGGSSYNEQFF.

The genes are TRBV2 and TRBJ1-5; D possibly corresponds to TRBD1 (5 bases). V lost 6 bases to trimming and J lost 4 bases, with 19 bases between them. This CDR3 is built from 16 residues. Germline V gene sequence: CDR1 SNHLY, CDR2 FYNNEI. In nucleotides, the CDR3 is TGTGCCAGCAGCCTCCAGGGAGGGGCGAGGAATCAGCCCCAGCATTTT. It yields the protein CASSLQGGARNQPQHF. Full variable domain (missing parts from reference TRBV2 and TRBJ1-5): EPEVTQTPSHQVTQMGQEVILRCVPISNHLYFYWYRQILGQKVEFLVSFYNNEISEKSEIFDDQFSVERPDGSNFTLKIRSTKLEDSAMYFCASSLQGGARNQPQHFGDGTRLSIL.